These T cell receptor beta chains were read from a single sample in a study of T cells in narcolepsy. Profiled with immunoSEQ multiplex PCR; TCRdb holds only in-frame clones, not every one. The repertoire has more than 9,500 clones, approximately 94% of them found once; the top ten carry 0.85% to 1.3%. The sequenced sample was CD45RA- memory CD4+ T cells from PBMCs. All receptors derive from a human donor with narcolepsy. CDR3s include the opening cysteine and the closing phenylalanine or tryptophan. Fields, in order: V gene, J gene, D gene, clone size, CDR3 DNA, CDR3 protein. D genes are given only for firm matches. Size tells how often a clone was seen (once, few, many) or the class of an expanded clone, and some rows leave it out.

v_gene: TRBV7-2
j_gene: TRBJ2-7
d_gene: NA
abundance: NA
CDR3nt: TGTGCCAGCAGCTTAGCGGGCAGCTCCTACGAGCAGTACTTC
CDR3aa: CASSLAGSSYEQYF

v_gene: TRBV30
j_gene: TRBJ2-7
d_gene: TRBD2
abundance: few
CDR3nt: TGTGCGGGGAAGCGGGAGGGCCGGGAGCAGTACTTC
CDR3aa: CAGKREGREQYF

v_gene: TRBV6-6
j_gene: TRBJ2-7
d_gene: NA
abundance: NA
CDR3nt: TGTGCCAGCAGTTACTCCCGGACAGTTTACGAGCAGTACTTC
CDR3aa: CASSYSRTVYEQYF

v_gene: TRBV11-3
j_gene: TRBJ2-5
d_gene: NA
abundance: NA
CDR3nt: TGTGCCAGCCGGATGGGCGAGACCCAGTACTTC
CDR3aa: CASRMGETQYF

v_gene: TRBV5-5
j_gene: TRBJ2-7
d_gene: NA
abundance: NA
CDR3nt: TGTGCCAGCAGCCTGACTGTCTCGGTGTGGGACATTCCCTACGAGCAGTACTTC
CDR3aa: CASSLTVSVWDIPYEQYF

v_gene: TRBV18
j_gene: TRBJ2-7
d_gene: NA
abundance: NA
CDR3nt: TGTGCCAGCTCACCGTCCCCGGGACAAAGCCTCTACGAGCAGTACTTC
CDR3aa: CASSPSPGQSLYEQYF

v_gene: TRBV21-1
j_gene: TRBJ2-2
d_gene: NA
abundance: NA
CDR3nt: TGTGCCAGCAGCAAACTTAGGGACACCAAAGGGACCGGGGAGCTGTTTTTT
CDR3aa: CASSKLRDTKGTGELFF

v_gene: TRBV9
j_gene: TRBJ1-3
d_gene: NA
abundance: NA
CDR3nt: TGTGCCAGCAGCCTACATAAGAAGGGTTCCCAGTCCGGAAACACCATATATTTT
CDR3aa: CASSLHKKGSQSGNTIYF

v_gene: TRBV18
j_gene: TRBJ2-3
d_gene: NA
abundance: NA
CDR3nt: TGTGCCAGCTCACCATTCAGGGCTCTACAAGACACCACAAATACGCAGTATTTT
CDR3aa: CASSPFRALQDTTNTQYF

v_gene: TRBV7-2
j_gene: TRBJ1-4
d_gene: NA
abundance: NA
CDR3nt: TGTGCCAGCAGCTTGTTGGCTCGATCGAACGAAAAACTGTTTTTT
CDR3aa: CASSLLARSNEKLFF

v_gene: TRBV30
j_gene: TRBJ1-5
d_gene: NA
abundance: NA
CDR3nt: TGTGCCTGGAGTGGAGGAAGCAATCAGCCCCAGCATTTT
CDR3aa: CAWSGGSNQPQHF

v_gene: TRBV4-1
j_gene: TRBJ2-7
d_gene: TRBD2
abundance: NA
CDR3nt: TGCGCCAGCAGCCAAGCGCCTAGCGGCTCCTACGAGCAGTACTTC
CDR3aa: CASSQAPSGSYEQYF

v_gene: TRBV5-4
j_gene: TRBJ1-1
d_gene: NA
abundance: once
CDR3nt: TGTGCCAGCAGCTTGGGGGGGGGCAAGTACACTGAAGCTTTCTTT
CDR3aa: CASSLGGGKYTEAFF

v_gene: TRBV30
j_gene: TRBJ2-5
d_gene: TRBD1
abundance: NA
CDR3nt: TGTGCCTGGAGTGCAAGGACAGGGGGCGCAGAGACCCAGTACTTC
CDR3aa: CAWSARTGGAETQYF

v_gene: TRBV7-3
j_gene: TRBJ2-5
d_gene: NA
abundance: NA
CDR3nt: TGTGCCAGCAGCTCCGGCGGACGGGGCCAAGAGACCCAGTACTTC
CDR3aa: CASSSGGRGQETQYF

v_gene: TRBV5-8
j_gene: TRBJ2-2
d_gene: TRBD2
abundance: NA
CDR3nt: TGTGCCAGCAGCTTGAAACTAGCGTCCGTAACCGGGGAGCTGTTTTTT
CDR3aa: CASSLKLASVTGELFF

v_gene: TRBV12-5
j_gene: TRBJ2-5
d_gene: NA
abundance: NA
CDR3nt: TGTGCTAGTGGTTTAGGGCTGGGCGGCCAAGAGACCCAGTACTTC
CDR3aa: CASGLGLGGQETQYF

v_gene: TRBV5-4
j_gene: TRBJ2-5
d_gene: TRBD2
abundance: NA
CDR3nt: TGTGCCAGCAGCTTGCAATCAGCGGGGGGGATAGAGACCCAGTACTTC
CDR3aa: CASSLQSAGGIETQYF

v_gene: TRBV5-4
j_gene: TRBJ2-5
d_gene: TRBD1
abundance: NA
CDR3nt: TGTGCCAGCAGCCCCGGACAGGAAGAGACCCAGTACTTC
CDR3aa: CASSPGQEETQYF

v_gene: TRBV7-9
j_gene: TRBJ1-4
d_gene: TRBD1
abundance: NA
CDR3nt: TGTGCCAGCAGCCCCGGACAGGGGAAGGAAAAACTGTTTTTT
CDR3aa: CASSPGQGKEKLFF

v_gene: TRBV18
j_gene: TRBJ2-1
d_gene: TRBD2
abundance: NA
CDR3nt: TGTGCCAGCTCACCAGCTAGCGGGGGGGCCTTCTATGAGCAGTTCTTC
CDR3aa: CASSPASGGAFYEQFF

v_gene: TRBV11-3
j_gene: TRBJ2-2
d_gene: NA
abundance: NA
CDR3nt: TGTGCCAGCAGTTTCAGGGACCCCGCGAACACCGGGGAGCTGTTTTTT
CDR3aa: CASSFRDPANTGELFF

v_gene: TRBV19
j_gene: TRBJ2-3
d_gene: NA
abundance: NA
CDR3nt: TGTGCCAGTAGTGATCGGGACACCCGCACAGATACGCAGTATTTT
CDR3aa: CASSDRDTRTDTQYF

v_gene: TRBV11-3
j_gene: TRBJ2-7
d_gene: NA
abundance: NA
CDR3nt: TGTGCCAGCAGCTTGGGCAGGGTTGGCCACGAGCAGTACTTC
CDR3aa: CASSLGRVGHEQYF

v_gene: TRBV7-9
j_gene: TRBJ2-7
d_gene: NA
abundance: NA
CDR3nt: TGTGCCAGCAGCTTAGAGTTCGGCGTTTCCTACGAGCAGTACTTC
CDR3aa: CASSLEFGVSYEQYF

v_gene: TRBV9
j_gene: TRBJ2-7
d_gene: TRBD2
abundance: NA
CDR3nt: TGTGCCAGCAGCGGAAGCGGGAACCCTACCTACGAGCAGTACTTC
CDR3aa: CASSGSGNPTYEQYF

v_gene: TRBV4-1
j_gene: TRBJ1-5
d_gene: TRBD1
abundance: NA
CDR3nt: TGCGCCAGCAGCAAGACAGGGGTTAACAATCAGCCCCAGCATTTT
CDR3aa: CASSKTGVNNQPQHF

v_gene: TRBV2
j_gene: TRBJ2-3
d_gene: TRBD2
abundance: NA
CDR3nt: TGTGCCAGCAGTGAAGGGATACTCGGCCAGGGACTAGCGGGGGGTAGGTCAGATACGCAGTATTTT
CDR3aa: CASSEGILGQGLAGGRSDTQYF

v_gene: TRBV7-3
j_gene: TRBJ2-1
d_gene: TRBD2
abundance: NA
CDR3nt: TGTGCCAGCAGCTTAATTCCCAGGGGACTAGTGGAGTACAATGAGCAGTTCTTC
CDR3aa: CASSLIPRGLVEYNEQFF

v_gene: TRBV6-5
j_gene: TRBJ2-1
d_gene: TRBD1
abundance: NA
CDR3nt: TGTGCCAGCAGCCCGAGACAGGGGGCAAGGAATGAGCAGTTCTTC
CDR3aa: CASSPRQGARNEQFF

v_gene: TRBV19
j_gene: TRBJ1-5
d_gene: NA
abundance: NA
CDR3nt: TGTGCCAGTAGTATAGCCGCCGGCGCCCATCAGCCCCAGCATTTT
CDR3aa: CASSIAAGAHQPQHF

v_gene: TRBV5-1
j_gene: TRBJ2-5
d_gene: NA
abundance: NA
CDR3nt: TGCGCCAGCAGCTTGGGCAGCTCCAGGGGAGAGACCCAGTACTTC
CDR3aa: CASSLGSSRGETQYF

v_gene: TRBV6-5
j_gene: TRBJ2-2
d_gene: NA
abundance: NA
CDR3nt: TGTGCCAGCAGACCTCGACTAATTGGCGGGGAGCTGTTTTTT
CDR3aa: CASRPRLIGGELFF